These 5 T cell receptor beta chains originate from one sample sequenced in a study of brain T cells in children with intractable seizures. Method: immunoSEQ multiplex PCR; TCRdb's copy keeps in-frame clones and lacks some. The sample contains roughly 120,000 clones, 94% of which appear only once. The sample here was peripheral blood, taken at surgery. These receptor sequences come from a boy under three years old with hemimegalencephaly and intractable seizures.

The chain carries TRBV5-1 and TRBJ2-1; unclear D gene. Germline V gene sequence: CDR1 SGHRS, CDR2 YFSETQ. V was clipped by 5 bases and J by 4 bases, with 4 bases between them. The CDR3 runs 11 residues. CDR3 region: CASRLYNEQFF. As DNA, the CDR3 is TGCGCCAGCAGGTTGTACAATGAGCAGTTCTTC.

The rearrangement links TRBV10-3 to TRBJ2-1; no clear D. With 6 bases removed from V and 4 bases from J, the gap between germline ends came to 16 bases. CDR1 and CDR2 from the germline V gene are ENHRY and SYGVKD. The CDR3 totals 15 residues. Here the CDR3 reads CAIRLDSPLYNEQFF. The CDR3 region has the DNA TGTGCCATCAGACTCGACTCGCCCTTATACAATGAGCAGTTCTTC.

V gene TRBV7-7 combines with J gene TRBJ2-7; D gene uncertain. Germline V gene sequence: CDR1 SSHAT, CDR2 FNYEAQ (reference sequence). The CDR3 loop spans 14 amino acids. Trimming removed 1 base from V and 3 bases from J, with 10 bases in between. The CDR3 reads CASSLVGLIYEQYF. CDR3 DNA sequence: TGTGCCAGCAGCTTAGTCGGTCTGATCTACGAGCAGTACTTC.

V and J are TRBV2 and TRBJ2-1; TRBD2 aligns across 9 bases. Unmatched junction bases numbered 7, after V lost 6 bases and J lost 1 base. The CDR3 length is 16 residues. From germline, CDR1 is SNHLY and CDR2 FYNNEI. CDR3: CASRRLAEPSYNEQFF. The CDR3 DNA reads as TGTGCCAGCAGGCGACTAGCGGAACCGTCCTACAATGAGCAGTTCTTC.

The rearrangement links TRBV6-5 to TRBJ2-1; D is unresolved. The germline V gene encodes CDR1 MNHEY and CDR2 SVGAGI. The germline V and J ends were trimmed by 8 bases and 0 bases, with 8 bases remaining between them. This CDR3 comprises 13 residues. The CDR3 sequence is CASGVDSYNEQFF. CDR3 coding DNA: TGTGCCAGCGGGGTAGACTCCTACAATGAGCAGTTCTTC.